The 25 T cell receptor beta chains reported below all come from one sample, sequenced in a study of T cells in Graves' hyperthyroidism and ophthalmopathy (dated by TCRdb to between 2019 and 2020). The method was multiplex PCR. These reads were obtained on an Illumina HiSeq 2000. TCR beta CDR3 regions were amplified from RNA transcripts. For the first round of RT-PCR on the TCR CDR3, the HTBI primer set was used together with the Qiagen OneStep RT-PCR kit. The public reads were run again by TCRdb, first through fastp at Q25 and then through MiXCR, and only productive beta chains were kept. Each CDR3 protein appears once, grouped with its most common genes and DNA. The sample yields about 600,000 distinct CDR3 sequences; over 12% were counted once. The ten largest clones represent 7% to 9% of the sample. Sequencing was carried out using blood. The receptors come from a woman under 30 with Graves' ophthalmopathy.

There are many counts of this clonotype. The V gene is TRBV12-3 or TRBV12-4, the J gene TRBJ1-5; 8 bases agree with TRBD1. The junction had 13 bases not matched to a gene; V was cut back by 6 bases and J by 6 bases. The CDR3 sequence is 16 residues long. CDR3 DNA: TGTGCCAGCAGCCTAGGGGGGCAGGGGGCATCTCAGCCCCAGCATTTT. As protein: CASSLGGQGASQPQHF.

This sequence joins TRBV30 and TRBJ1-5; 8 bases map to TRBD1. In germline, CDR1 is GTSNPN, CDR2 SVGIG (reference sequence). Unmatched junction bases numbered 1, after V lost 1 base and J lost 5 bases. The CDR3 totals 13 residues. Here the CDR3 reads CAWSEQGDQPQHF. The CDR3 DNA reads TGTGCCTGGAGTGAACAGGGGGATCAGCCCCAGCATTTT.

This clonotype was recorded a few times. The chain recombines TRBV27 with TRBJ2-7, with a weak D call TRBD1 (5 bases). Germline CDR1 is MNHEY and CDR2 is SMNVEV (reference sequence). V lost 5 bases, J lost 4 bases, and 18 bases lay in between. The CDR3 is 15 amino acids. This chain's CDR3 is CASSTIKAQGYEQYF. In DNA, the CDR3 is TGTGCCAGCAGTACCATAAAAGCCCAGGGATACGAGCAGTACTTC.

This clonotype was counted a few times. Given a much more abundant clone one base away, this may be a read error. The chain couples TRBV6-2 or TRBV6-3 to TRBJ1-5, with D unresolved. Germline lookup yields CDR1 MNHEY and CDR2 SVGEGT. Deletions cut 2 bases from V and 2 bases from J, with 4 bases between. The CDR3 has 13 residues. This CDR3 is CASSYTGNQPQHF. The CDR3 DNA sequence: TGTGCCAGCAGTTACACGGGCAATCAGCCCCAGCATTTT.

The J gene is TRBJ2-7, the V gene TRBV27; 10 nucleotides match TRBD2. Trimming took 5 bases from V and 6 from J; bases not matched to a gene: 7. The CDR3 spans 14 residues. Germline CDR1 and CDR2: MNHEY and SMNVEV (reference sequence). CDR3 protein: CASSPGTSAGEQYF. The CDR3 DNA reads TGTGCCAGCAGTCCTGGGACTAGCGCTGGCGAGCAGTACTTC.

A note on this clonotype: It may be a read error: a sequence one base away is much more abundant. V is TRBV2 and J is TRBJ1-2; possible D gene TRBD1, 5 bases. Between the trimmed V and J ends, which lost 7 bases and 6 bases, there was a span of 9 bases. Looked up from germline, CDR1 is SNHLY and CDR2 is FYNNEI. CDR3 size: 11 residues. The CDR3 sequence: CASNVGDGYTF. The CDR3 nucleotides read TGTGCCAGCAATGTAGGGGATGGCTACACCTTC.

At least ten counts were recorded for this clonotype. The chain is built from TRBV11-3 and TRBJ2-7; TRBD2 is a possible D gene (7 bases). This CDR3 region has 15 residues. Germline CDR1 is SGHNT and CDR2 is YENEEA. V gave up 5 bases and J gave up 0 bases, with 14 bases separating them. The CDR3 protein is CASSPRGGLSYEQYF. In DNA form, the CDR3 reads TGTGCCAGCAGCCCGAGGGGGGGCCTCTCCTACGAGCAGTACTTC. Using reference TRBV11-3 and TRBJ2-7 for the parts outside the CDR3, the full variable domain is EAGVVQSPRYKIIEKKQPVAFWCNPISGHNTLYWYLQNLGQGPELLIRYENEEAVDDSQLPKDRFSAERLKGVDSTLKIQPAELGDSAVYLCASSPRGGLSYEQYFGPGTRLTVT.

The gene calls are TRBV24-1 and TRBJ2-5; D possibly uses TRBD1 or TRBD2 (5 bases each). The CDR3 has 16 residues. The germline V gene has CDR1 KGHDR and CDR2 SFDVKD. Trimming pared 3 bases from V and 1 base from J, leaving 14 bases between. The CDR3 bases are TGTGCCACCAGTGATCCGGGGACCAAAACCCAAGAGACCCAGTACTTC. Protein: CATSDPGTKTQETQYF.

The chain combines TRBV5-1 with TRBJ1-5, with a possible D match to TRBD1 (6 bases). The germline V gene has CDR1 SGHRS and CDR2 YFSETQ. The CDR3 totals 14 residues. With 0 bases removed from V and 6 bases from J, the gap between germline ends came to 10 bases. CDR3 nucleotides: TGCGCCAGCAGCTTGGCAGGGGAGAGTCAGCCCCAGCATTTT. This codes for CASSLAGESQPQHF.

This clonotype was seen repeatedly, ten times or more. This chain uses TRBV20-1 with TRBJ2-4; 13 bases fit TRBD2. Germline CDR1 is DFQATT and CDR2 is SNEGSKA (reference sequence). J lost 0 bases, V lost 0 bases, and 14 bases had no gene match. This CDR3 comprises 21 residues. CDR3 DNA sequence: TGCAGTGCTAGAGATCATCCATCCGGGACTAGCGGGAATCTAGCCAAAAACATTCAGTACTTC. This gives the protein CSARDHPSGTSGNLAKNIQYF.

Notes on this clonotype: One junction end disagrees with the germline gene, perhaps due to a read error. The rearrangement uses TRBV12-3 or TRBV12-4 and TRBJ2-6; the D gene is possibly TRBD1 (5 bases). The CDR3 totals 14 residues. The CDR3 DNA is TGTGCCAGCAGGGGGTGGTCTGGGGCCAACGCCCTGACTTTC. Its translation is CASRGWSGANALTF.

This clonotype was recorded many times. The genes are TRBV27 and TRBJ2-1; D gene uncertain. The CDR3 is 12 residues long. V lost 5 bases and J lost 7, with 9 bases in between. Germline CDR1 and CDR2: MNHEY and SMNVEV (reference sequence). CDR3 nucleotides: TGTGCCAGCAGTGGGCTAGATAATGAGCAGTTCTTC. Residues: CASSGLDNEQFF.

This clonotype was seen at least ten times. The J gene is TRBJ2-3, the V gene TRBV20-1; 9 nucleotides match TRBD2. Germline V gives CDR1 DFQATT, CDR2 SNEGSKA (reference sequence). J was trimmed by 4 bases and V by 3 bases; bases with no gene match: 2. This CDR3 is built from 13 residues. The CDR3 DNA reads TGCAGTGCTAGGCGGGAGGGCCCAGATACGCAGTATTTT. It yields the protein CSARREGPDTQYF.

This clonotype was seen repeatedly, ten times or more. The V and J genes are TRBV6-1 and TRBJ2-3, with 9 positions matching TRBD2. The V and J ends lost 5 bases and 4 bases, in that order; junction bases with no gene match: 7. Germline assignment: CDR1 MNHNS and CDR2 SASEGT. The CDR3 loop spans 15 amino acids. The CDR3 nucleotides are TGTGCCAGCAGTCAACTAGCGGGTTTCGCAGATACGCAGTATTTT. Translating it yields CASSQLAGFADTQYF.

This clonotype was seen repeatedly, ten times or more. The chain has TRBV7-8 and TRBJ2-7; D is ambiguous. Germline V CDR1 and CDR2: SGHVS, FQNEAQ. The CDR3 consists of 13 residues. V was pared by 2 bases and J by 3 bases, with 8 bases between. CDR3 sequence reads: CASSLLHGYEQYF. The CDR3 nucleotides are TGTGCCAGCAGCTTACTACACGGCTACGAGCAGTACTTC.

This chain connects TRBV14 to TRBJ2-1, with D possibly matching TRBD2 (6 bases). The CDR3 is 17 residues long. Germline V lookup: CDR1 SGHDN, CDR2 FVKESK. V was trimmed by 2 bases and J by 5 bases, leaving 19 bases between them. The CDR3 sequence is CASSQLKGGTFNNEQFF. For the CDR3, the DNA is TGTGCCAGCAGCCAATTAAAGGGCGGGACTTTTAACAATGAGCAGTTCTTC.

This chain links TRBV28 with TRBJ2-7; TRBD1 agrees at 9 bases. The V and J ends lost 10 bases and 5 bases, in that order; junction bases with no gene match: 9. Germline V gene data show CDR1 as MDHEN and CDR2 as SYDVKM. The CDR3 length is 13 residues. This chain's CDR3 is CAIYGTGIDEQYF. The CDR3 coding sequence is TGTGCCATCTACGGGACAGGGATAGACGAGCAGTACTTC.

This clonotype was seen many times. This chain connects TRBV10-3 to TRBJ2-3; 11 nucleotides agree with TRBD2. Germline values: CDR1 ENHRY, CDR2 SYGVKD. The CDR3 is 14 amino acids. Losses at the gene ends were 6 bases for V and 4 bases for J; bases not matched to a gene: 3. The CDR3 bases are TGTGCCATCAGCGTAGCGGGAGGGGCAGATACGCAGTATTTT. Translation: CAISVAGGADTQYF.

Comment on this clonotype: This may stem from a read error, because a much larger clone lies one nucleotide away. The CDR3 DNA is TGTGCCAGCAGCTTCAGGGACGCAGGGGTCGACTATGGCTACACCTTC. The encoded protein is CASSFRDAGVDYGYTF. V is TRBV5-8 and J is TRBJ1-2, with a weak D call TRBD1 (6 bases). The CDR3 extends over 16 amino acids. Germline values: CDR1 SGHTS, CDR2 YDEGEE. Between the trimmed V and J ends, which lost 2 bases and 3 bases, there was a span of 17 bases.

This chain connects TRBV6-6 to TRBJ1-2, with D unresolved. Germline values: CDR1 MNHNY, CDR2 SVGAGI (reference sequence). This CDR3 is 12 amino acids long. The V and J ends lost 2 bases and 7 bases respectively, with 8 bases between them. CDR3 sequence (DNA): TGTGCCAGCAGTTACCCGACAACTGGCTACACCTTC. Encoded protein: CASSYPTTGYTF.

This clonotype occurred many times. This chain uses TRBV3-1 with TRBJ2-4; D may be TRBD1 (5 bases). Trimming took off 1 base at V and 3 bases at J, with 13 bases between the two ends. In germline, CDR1 is LGHDT, CDR2 YNNKEL (reference sequence). This CDR3 is 16 amino acids long. The CDR3 DNA follows: TGTGCCAGCAGCCAAGTTTCAGGGTTGGACAAAAACATTCAGTACTTC. Translating gives CASSQVSGLDKNIQYF.

This clonotype came up a few times. J is TRBJ1-4 and V is TRBV5-1; D remains unclear. This CDR3 spans 14 amino acids. Germline V CDR1 and CDR2: SGHRS, YFSETQ. V lost 0 bases, J lost 4 bases, and 7 bases lay in between. The CDR3 here is CASSLVSDNEKLFF. CDR3 sequence (DNA): TGCGCCAGCAGCTTGGTCAGTGATAATGAAAAACTGTTTTTT.

This clonotype was seen more than once but under ten times. V gene TRBV20-1 combines with J gene TRBJ1-1; perhaps TRBD1 as D (6 bases). There are 13 residues in the CDR3. Trimming removed 5 bases at V and 5 bases at J, with 15 bases between. Germline-derived CDR1 and CDR2 are DFQATT and SNEGSKA (reference sequence). For the CDR3, the DNA is TGCAGTGCTCGTACTCCAGGGGTTACTGAAGCTTTCTTT. It is translated as CSARTPGVTEAFF.

This clonotype has more than one count but fewer than ten. The chain carries TRBV19 and TRBJ2-7; D unresolved. The CDR3 loop spans 13 amino acids. V gave up 5 bases and J gave up 3 bases, with 11 bases separating them. Germline lookup yields CDR1 LNHDA and CDR2 SQIVND (reference sequence). The CDR3 sequence: CASSSPNSYEQYF. The CDR3 DNA reads TGTGCCAGTAGTTCACCAAACAGCTACGAGCAGTACTTC.

The rearrangement uses TRBV19 and TRBJ1-5, with D possibly matching TRBD1 (5 bases). The CDR3 is 15 residues long. Germline V lookup: CDR1 LNHDA, CDR2 SQIVND (reference sequence). Trimming pared 8 bases from V and 1 base from J, leaving 15 bases between. CDR3 protein: CASQTDSYSNQPQHF. For the CDR3, the DNA is TGTGCCAGTCAAACAGACAGCTACAGCAATCAGCCCCAGCATTTT.